Shown below are 13 T cell receptor beta chains from a single sample sequenced in a study of CD8+ T cells in alopecia areata. RNA extraction was followed by reverse transcription into cDNA, which acted as the sequencing template. Using immunoSEQ multiplex PCR, the repertoire was profiled, and TCRdb retains in-frame clones only, with some absent. Of approximately 180,000 clones listed, 65% to 75% are singletons. The specimen was CD8+ T cells sorted from blood, collected at week 0. The receptors derive from a human donor with alopecia areata.

The V and J genes are TRBV29-1 and TRBJ2-3; 11 nucleotides agree with TRBD1. V dropped 4 bases and J dropped 6; count of bases not matched to a gene: 12. Germline V gene data show CDR1 as SQVTM and CDR2 as ANQGSEA. This CDR3 is 16 amino acids long. CDR3 sequence (DNA): TGCAGCGTTGTGTTGTGGGACAGGGGGTTTATGGATACGCAGTATTTT. It codes for CSVVLWDRGFMDTQYF.

This clone was counted a few times. The chain carries TRBV29-1 and TRBJ2-7, with a possible D match to TRBD1 (5 bases). The germline gives CDR1 SQVTM, CDR2 ANQGSEA. V lost 1 base to trimming and J lost 0 bases, with 16 bases between them. The CDR3 is 16 amino acids. CDR3: CSVEVPTDRSSYEQYF. The CDR3 DNA reads TGCAGCGTTGAAGTCCCGACAGACCGTAGCTCCTACGAGCAGTACTTC.

This clone was detected a few times. This chain uses TRBV5-6 with TRBJ1-2; no firm D call. With 0 bases removed from V and 0 bases from J, the gap between germline ends came to 12 bases. This CDR3 contains 16 residues. Germline V gene data show CDR1 as SGHDT and CDR2 as YYEEEE. CDR3 nucleotide sequence: TGTGCCAGCAGCTTGGGTGGCCGAGGAGCTAACTATGGCTACACCTTC. Translated: CASSLGGRGANYGYTF.

The chain employs TRBV12-5 and TRBJ1-4; D gene unclear. CDR3 length: 11 amino acids. CDR1 and CDR2 from the germline V gene are LGHNT and FRNRAP. The ends were cut back, 6 bases at V and 8 bases at J, with 7 bases in the middle. This chain's CDR3 is CASGMGEKLFF. Written as DNA, the CDR3 is TGTGCTAGTGGCATGGGGGAAAAACTGTTTTTT. Combining the CDR3 with reference TRBV12-5 and TRBJ1-4 gives the whole variable domain DARVTQTPRHKVTEMGQEVTMRCQPILGHNTVFWYRQTMMQGLELLAYFRNRAPLDDSGMPKDRFSAEMPDATLATLKIQPSEPRDSAVYFCASGMGEKLFFGSGTQLSVL.

This clone counts as medium-sized (0.01 to 0.1%). The chain joins TRBV21-1 to TRBJ2-1. TRBV21-1 constitutes a pseudogene. The CDR3 sequence is 14 residues long. The CDR3 sequence is CASTKQGLGDEQFF. CDR3 bases: TGTGCCAGCACCAAACAGGGCTTGGGAGATGAGCAGTTCTTC.

In regard to this clone: Other DNA sequences in this specimen translate into the identical CDR3. This chain's CDR3 is CAISEGGARQPQHF. DNA of the CDR3: TGTGCCATCAGTGAGGGGGGGGCCCGGCAGCCCCAGCATTTT. The rearrangement uses TRBV10-3 and TRBJ1-5, with D possibly being TRBD1 (6 bases). Germline V gene lookup returns CDR1 ENHRY and CDR2 SYGVKD. The CDR3 is made up of 14 amino acids. Trimming left V 2 bases short and J 7 bases short, with 12 bases between.

The J gene is TRBJ2-7, the V gene TRBV27; the D is unclear. V was cut by 2 bases and J by 5 bases, with 10 bases left in between. The germline V gene has CDR1 MNHEY and CDR2 SMNVEV (reference sequence). The length of the CDR3 is 13 residues. CDR3 region: CASSLGGVNEQYF. The CDR3 region has the DNA TGTGCCAGCAGTTTAGGTGGGGTGAACGAGCAGTACTTC.

This clone was seen a handful of times. The chain combines TRBV29-1 with TRBJ1-1; no reliable D call. This CDR3 is 12 amino acids long. Germline V lookup: CDR1 SQVTM, CDR2 ANQGSEA. The DNA for the CDR3 is TGCGCTACCAAGTCCGGGGACACTGAAGCTTTCTTT. This translates into CATKSGDTEAFF. Full variable domain (remainder filled in from reference TRBV29-1 and TRBJ1-1): SAVISQKPSRDICQRGTSLTIQCQVDSQVTMMFWYRQQPGQSLTLIATANQGSEATYESGFVIDKFPISRPNLTFSTLTVSNMSPEDSSIYLCATKSGDTEAFFGQGTRLTVV.

The CDR3 here is CASSTIRGTQETQYF. CDR3 DNA: TGTGCCAGCAGTACTATCAGGGGAACCCAAGAGACCCAGTACTTC. The chain has TRBV6-6 and TRBJ2-5; TRBD1 is a possible D gene (6 bases). CDR3 size: 15 residues. V was trimmed by 5 bases and J by 1 base, leaving 14 bases between them. The germline gives CDR1 MNHNY, CDR2 SVGAGI (reference sequence).

The gene calls are TRBV11-3 and TRBJ1-1, with 7 bases fitting TRBD1. CDR1 and CDR2 from the germline V gene are SGHNT and YENEEA. The V gene end was trimmed by 5 bases and the J gene end by 7 bases; junction bases not matched to a gene: 4. This CDR3 spans 12 amino acids. CDR3 region: CASSATGVEAFF. The DNA for the CDR3 is TGTGCCAGCAGCGCTACAGGGGTTGAAGCTTTCTTT.

The chain carries TRBV27 and TRBJ2-1; D is perhaps TRBD1 (6 bases). CDR3 length: 13 residues. Germline CDR1 is MNHEY and CDR2 is SMNVEV (reference sequence). Trimming pared 5 bases from V and 6 bases from J, leaving 11 bases between. CDR3 sequence: CASSSTGFNEQFF. CDR3 in DNA: TGTGCCAGCAGTAGTACAGGGTTCAATGAGCAGTTCTTC.

V and J are TRBV30 and TRBJ2-3; D ambiguous. The CDR3 contains 9 residues. The V and J ends lost 7 bases and 5 bases respectively, with 4 bases between them. The germline gives CDR1 GTSNPN, CDR2 SVGIG (reference sequence). CDR3: CAFGDTQYF. The CDR3 DNA follows: TGTGCCTTTGGAGATACGCAGTATTTT.

This chain uses TRBV4-1 with TRBJ2-2; 7 nucleotides agree with TRBD2. CDR3 length: 15 residues. Germline V gives CDR1 MGHRA, CDR2 YSYEKL. With 0 bases clipped from V and 5 bases from J, the junction kept 3 bases outside the gene matches. The CDR3 nucleotides are TGCGCCAGCAGCCAAGATTTGGGAGGGACCGGGGAGCTGTTTTTT. Translating it yields CASSQDLGGTGELFF.